Below, 19 T cell receptor beta chains from the same sample are listed, as sequenced in a study of sequential checkpoint blockade in melanoma. Treatment defined: randomized to nivolumab then ipilimumab (arm A) or the reverse (arm B). TCRdb's copy holds only in-frame clones and misses some; the assay was immunoSEQ multiplex PCR. The table records tens of thousands of clones, about two thirds of them present only once. This material consisted of CD8+ T cells sorted from blood (inferred from file names), taken from a patient given nivolumab and ipilimumab in sequence. The receptors here all came from a human donor with melanoma.

The gene calls are TRBV9 and TRBJ2-5; the match to TRBD1 covers 7 bases. The tail of the sequence fits TRBJ2-7 better, so the J call may be wrong. This CDR3 region has 15 residues. Germline loops: CDR1 SGDLS, CDR2 YYNGEE. CDR3 nucleotide sequence: TGTGCCAGCAGCGTAGGGCAGGGGGACAGCTACGAGCAGTACTTC. This translates into CASSVGQGDSYEQYF.

The chain uses TRBV9 and TRBJ2-1, with D possibly being TRBD2 (6 bases). V was shortened by 3 bases and J by 5 bases, with 9 bases between the two germline ends. Looked up from germline, CDR1 is SGDLS and CDR2 is YYNGEE. CDR3 length: 13 residues. CDR3 in amino acids: CASSGSGNNEQFF. CDR3 sequence (DNA): TGTGCCAGCAGCGGTAGCGGAAACAATGAGCAGTTCTTC.

This rearrangement joins TRBV9 to TRBJ2-3; the match to TRBD2 covers 14 bases. The CDR3 spans 20 residues. The germline CDR1 and CDR2 sequences are SGDLS and YYNGEE. V lost 0 bases to trimming and J lost 0 bases; unmatched junction nucleotides: 9. CDR3 in amino acids: CASSVGFGTSGGTSTDTQYF. For the CDR3, the DNA is TGTGCCAGCAGCGTAGGATTTGGGACTAGCGGGGGAACTAGCACAGATACGCAGTATTTT.

This chain connects TRBV4-3 to TRBJ2-7; 9 bases fit TRBD1. Germline V gives CDR1 LGHNA, CDR2 YSLEER. The CDR3 is 15 amino acids. V dropped 4 bases and J dropped 5; count of bases not matched to a gene: 9. The CDR3 DNA sequence: TGCGCCAGCAGCCGCTCACAGGGGGCCAAAGACGAGCAGTACTTC. Its protein is CASSRSQGAKDEQYF.

Only a few counts were recorded for this clone. The chain links TRBV6-6 to TRBJ1-1, with no clear D. Germline CDR1 MNHNY, CDR2 SVGAGI (reference sequence). This CDR3 region has 10 residues. V lost 4 bases and J 10 bases, leaving 7 bases between the germline ends. CDR3 in DNA: TGTGCCAGCAGTTCGGGAGGAGCTTTCTTT. It encodes CASSSGGAFF.

The V and J genes are TRBV10-2 and TRBJ2-5, with D possibly matching TRBD2 (8 bases). V was cut by 7 bases and J by 1 base, with 19 bases left in between. This CDR3 comprises 16 residues. Germline assignment: CDR1 WSHSY and CDR2 SAAADI. CDR3 protein: CASTKRGTAPQETQYF. Here the CDR3 DNA reads TGCGCCAGCACCAAGCGGGGGACAGCACCCCAAGAGACCCAGTACTTC.

The V gene is TRBV9, the J gene TRBJ1-6, with a tentative D call TRBD1 (6 bases). The CDR3 is made up of 15 amino acids. V lost 4 bases and J lost 4, with 12 bases in between. Germline V CDR1 and CDR2: SGDLS, YYNGEE. The CDR3 nucleotides read TGTGCCAGCAGCATGGGACACTCATATAATTCACCCCTCCACTTT. Its protein product is CASSMGHSYNSPLHF.

The rearrangement links TRBV7-2 to TRBJ1-2, with 8 bases matching TRBD1. The CDR3 contains 15 residues. V lost 4 bases to trimming and J lost 0 bases; unmatched junction nucleotides: 4. From germline, CDR1 is SGHTA and CDR2 FQGNSA. As DNA, the CDR3 is TGTGCCAGCAGCTACGGACAGGGAGCTAACTATGGCTACACCTTC. Protein product: CASSYGQGANYGYTF.

The chain recombines TRBV2 with TRBJ1-2, with D uncertain. The V gene lost 3 bases and the J gene lost 0 bases, with 5 bases spanning the gap. CDR3 size: 13 residues. Germline CDR1 reads SNHLY; CDR2 reads FYNNEI. Here the CDR3 reads CASSDRTNYGYTF. Here the CDR3 DNA reads TGTGCCAGCAGTGACAGAACTAACTATGGCTACACCTTC.

The chain combines TRBV27 with TRBJ2-3; D uncertain. The CDR3 extends over 11 amino acids. Trimming took off 6 bases at V and 6 bases at J, with 7 bases between the two ends. Germline-derived CDR1 and CDR2 are MNHEY and SMNVEV (reference sequence). In DNA form, the CDR3 reads TGTGCCAGCAGGTACGGGGATACGCAGTATTTT. Translated: CASRYGDTQYF.

The V gene is TRBV9, the J gene TRBJ1-1; no firm D call. This CDR3 is built from 12 residues. Germline assignment: CDR1 SGDLS and CDR2 YYNGEE. V dropped 3 bases and J dropped 3 bases, with 6 bases sitting between them. In DNA, the CDR3 is TGTGCCAGCAGCGCTTCTGACACTGAAGCTTTCTTT. This translates into CASSASDTEAFF.

This clone was seen once. The CDR3 coding sequence is TGTGCCAGCAGTTTGGGGACTGGCTCCTACAATGAGCAGTTCTTC. Its protein product is CASSLGTGSYNEQFF. The chain carries TRBV28 and TRBJ2-1, with D maybe TRBD2 (6 bases). There are 15 residues in the CDR3. Trimming removed 3 bases from V and 0 bases from J, with 9 bases in between. Germline CDR1 is MDHEN and CDR2 is SYDVKM.

The chain uses TRBV5-5 and TRBJ2-3; TRBD2 matches 10 bases. The CDR3 is 15 residues long. Unmatched junction bases numbered 10, after V lost 5 bases and J lost 7 bases. Looked up from germline, CDR1 is SGHKS and CDR2 is YYEKEE (reference sequence). The CDR3 nucleotides are TGTGCCAGCAGGGGTGGACTAGCGGCGTCAAATACGCAGTATTTT. Residues: CASRGGLAASNTQYF.

The V and J genes are TRBV28 and TRBJ2-2; 7 bases are shared with TRBD1. This CDR3 region has 13 residues. V was pared by 4 bases and J by 5 bases, with 1 base of the junction left unmatched. CDR1 MDHEN and CDR2 SYDVKM come from the germline V gene. This CDR3 is CASSSTGTGELFF. The DNA for the CDR3 is TGTGCCAGCAGTTCGACAGGGACCGGGGAGCTGTTTTTT.

This clone was found a few times. The rearrangement links TRBV28 to TRBJ2-3; 11 bases agree with TRBD2. V gave up 2 bases and J gave up 2 bases; unmatched junction bases: 3. This CDR3 has 16 amino acids. Per germline, CDR1 MDHEN and CDR2 SYDVKM. The CDR3 sequence is CASSLRTSGHTDTQYF. The DNA of the CDR3 is TGTGCCAGCAGTTTACGGACTAGCGGGCACACAGATACGCAGTATTTT. Drawing the rest from reference TRBV28 and TRBJ2-3, the complete variable domain is DVKVTQSSRYLVKRTGEKVFLECVQDMDHENMFWYRQDPGLGLRLIYFSYDVKMKEKGDIPEGYSVSREKKERFSLILESASTNQTSMYLCASSLRTSGHTDTQYFGPGTRLTVL.

This clone was picked up one time. The rearrangement joins TRBV7-9 to TRBJ2-5; weak D call: TRBD1 (5 bases). With the DNA end fitting TRBJ2-7 better, the J assignment may be wrong. CDR3 length: 11 residues. Germline V gene sequence: CDR1 SEHNR, CDR2 FQNEAQ (reference sequence). As DNA, the CDR3 is TGTGCCAGCTCGACAGTGTACGAGCAGTACTTC. Translating it yields CASSTVYEQYF.

The chain links TRBV9 to TRBJ1-6; TRBD1 is a possible D gene (5 bases). This CDR3 has 15 amino acids. Per the germline V gene, CDR1 is SGDLS and CDR2 is YYNGEE. The V gene lost 0 bases and the J gene lost 8 bases, with 12 bases spanning the gap. The DNA for the CDR3 is TGTGCCAGCAGCGTAGAAGGGGCTGGGGATTCACCCCTCCACTTT. It translates to CASSVEGAGDSPLHF.

DNA for the CDR3: TGCAGCGTTGGGGGACAGGTGGGTGGCTACACCTTC. Amino acids: CSVGGQVGGYTF. The J gene is TRBJ1-2, the V gene TRBV29-1, with 8 nucleotides matching TRBD1. CDR1 and CDR2 (germline): SQVTM, ANQGSEA. This CDR3 is built from 12 residues. With 4 bases clipped from V and 7 bases from J, the junction kept 5 bases outside the gene matches.

The chain is built from TRBV5-1 and TRBJ2-1; D possibly corresponds to TRBD2 (7 bases). The germline V gene encodes CDR1 SGHRS and CDR2 YFSETQ. The V end lost 7 bases, the J end lost 6 bases, and 11 bases lay between the germline ends. The CDR3 loop spans 12 amino acids. The CDR3 protein is CASWGGANEQFF. CDR3 in DNA: TGCGCCAGCTGGGGGGGGGCCAATGAGCAGTTCTTC.